This TCR beta chain derives from a study of beta chain features in type 1 diabetes (dated by TCRdb to the late 2010s). For the wider study: Mean age, gender distribution, total cell number and subset yield were not different between patients and healthy donors. Across all samples, some 100,000,000 sorted cells were examined, and cell number per subset correlated strongly with RNA yield. In the study, recently diagnosed type 1 diabetes patients and matched healthy donors were compared on the TCRB repertoires of their sorted circulating CD4+ T cell subsets. Regulatory and stem cell-like memory subsets were obtained from only 8 patients and roughly 8 healthy donors, while naive and central memory subsets were obtained from all 30 or so donors. Study-wide findings and limitations: Sequencing cDNA rather than genomic DNA could over-represent highly expressing activated cells, although activation and CD3 levels did not differ between groups. A moderate but significant shortening of TCRB CDR3 length was observed in type 1 diabetes patients in all four CD4+ subsets. HLA sub-analyses involved small numbers of individuals, so any influence of HLA type on TCRB rearrangement remained unresolved. Fewer insertions and more nucleotide deletions at VDJ recombination sites were observed in patients with type 1 diabetes, implying thymic rearrangement abnormalities. Naive, central memory and regulatory TCRB repertoires appeared to be more similar among patients than among healthy donors. Shorter templates might be favored by PCR, yet because patient and control samples were amplified and corrected together, any such skew would affect both groups equally.

The CDR3 has 14 amino acids, counting the end cysteine and phenylalanine. Only CDR3 DNA remains: 42 bases, in frame from the first base. A distance of 6 bases separates the germline ends of V and J, which lose 0 bases and 3 bases respectively. In the germline V gene (reference sequence), CDR1 corresponds to GTSNPN and CDR2 to SVGIG. This clone was seen a few times. What this receptor recognizes is not known. No much larger clone is present one base from it, and per-base qualities are unavailable. A single peripheral blood draw of about 120 mL on average was collected from each donor into heparinised tubes. A BD FACSAria II and a panel including CD45RO, CCR7, CD25, CD127, CD95 and CD27 were used to sort naive, central memory, regulatory and stem cell-like memory CD4+ T cells. Every sorted population had a purity above 95%. Right away, PBMCs were isolated by Lymphoprep density gradient centrifugation and were stained directly, with no culture step. Samples were stained and sorted in pairs, with one healthy donor and one patient per experiment, so that batch effects were minimized.

The High Capacity cDNA Reverse Transcription Kit was used to reverse transcribe all of the isolated RNA, meaning that expressed TCRB transcripts were what got sequenced. Deep immunoSEQ sequencing was applied to naive, central memory and regulatory T cell samples, giving an average of around 4 million total reads per sample. After sorted cells were lysed in RLT buffer, RNA was extracted with DNase-treated RNeasy Micro or Mini kits, with the choice depending on cell number. To prevent cross-contamination, each cell subset was processed individually, whereas patient and healthy donor samples were processed jointly. The immunoSEQ multiplex PCR was used to amplify TCRB sequences from cDNA, generating 87-bp fragments that spanned the CDR3 region. The amplicons were sequenced using the Illumina HiSeq platform. In the authors' own workflow: Synthetic template baselines were used to correct PCR bias computationally, reads within Hamming distance 2 were collapsed, and singletons that could not be merged were discarded. By aligning reads against IMGT, V, D and J genes, CDR3 length, and insertions or deletions at six rearrangement sites were assigned. Clonotype counts were normalized to sorted cell number within each subset before computing true diversity and Gini coefficients with the tcR R package. The overlap coefficient, calculated on TCRB nucleotide sequences, was used to measure repertoire sharing. As a proxy for the pre-selection repertoire, out-of-frame TCRB sequences from naive cells were analyzed. TCRdb retrieved this table from immuneACCESS and kept in-frame rearrangements only. Not all clones are present; in checked studies, unresolved V genes account for under half, and no reason is known for the remainder. V, J and clone size reflect that table, while D and trimming were determined from the DNA. A total of 600,000 to 700,000 clones appear in this sample, roughly an eighth of them only once. The ten most abundant clones make up roughly 0.12% of the sample.

The sample consisted of naive CD4+ T cells from blood. In the paper's terms, the cell subset or site label means: true naive CD4+ T cells. The chain links TRBV30 with TRBJ1-6; no confident D gene assignment can be made. The source is a man aged 30-40 years with type 1 diabetes. Here the CDR3 is given as CAWSVTDYNSPLHF. The DNA reads as follows: TGTGCCTGGAGTGTAACAGACTATAATTCACCCCTCCACTTT.